One sample yielded the 25 T cell receptor beta chains listed below, sequenced in a study of blood T cells in healthy people across ages. The authors ran a second PCR of roughly 7 to 11 cycles using a sample-barcoded 5' primer and a J-beta primer mix. TCRdb recomputed calls from the 5' RACE reads with MiXCR, one row per CDR3 protein. The sample has hundreds of thousands of distinct CDR3 sequences, around 32% seen once. The sample was blood. The receptors originated from a woman of 80 years or more in good health.

This clonotype was counted ten times or more. The rearrangement links TRBV20-1 to TRBJ1-2; 7 bases fit TRBD1. V lost 1 base and J lost 4; bases outside the gene matches: 3. CDR1 is DFQATT, CDR2 SNEGSKA, per germline (reference sequence). This CDR3 has 13 amino acids. The CDR3 bases are TGCAGTGCTAGAGGTTGGACAGGCTATGGCTACACCTTC. This gives the protein CSARGWTGYGYTF.

The genes are TRBV7-2 and TRBJ2-5; no clear D gene. CDR3 size: 13 residues. V shed 4 bases and J shed 5 bases, with 11 bases lying between them. CDR1 and CDR2 (germline): SGHTA, FQGNSA. CDR3: CASSSYVGETQYF. The CDR3 DNA follows: TGTGCCAGCAGCTCCTACGTTGGTGAGACCCAGTACTTC.

This clonotype turned up a few times. The genes are TRBV5-1 and TRBJ1-5; 10 bases are shared with TRBD1. Germline CDR1 SGHRS, CDR2 YFSETQ. The CDR3 loop spans 15 amino acids. After removal of 4 bases from V and 3 bases from J, the junction contained 4 bases not matched to a gene. For the CDR3, the DNA is TGCGCCAGCAGCATGACAGGGGGCTACAATCAGCCCCAGCATTTT. Translation: CASSMTGGYNQPQHF.

This clonotype occurred once. A much larger clone lies a single base off, so this may be a read error. The chain carries TRBV6-2 or TRBV6-3 and TRBJ1-5; a possible D gene is TRBD1 (5 bases). The CDR3 totals 15 residues. The germline V gene encodes CDR1 MNHEY and CDR2 SVGEGT. The CDR3 sequence is CAGSPPGTGNQPQHF. Written as DNA, the CDR3 is TGTGCCGGCAGTCCTCCCGGGACGGGCAATCAGCCCCAGCATTTT.

This clonotype was seen ten or more times. The chain is built from TRBV29-1 and TRBJ2-3; 12 nucleotides agree with TRBD2. This CDR3 spans 19 amino acids. Trimming removed 4 bases from V and 4 bases from J; junction bases left unmatched: 18. Germline-derived CDR1 and CDR2 are SQVTM and ANQGSEA. The CDR3 sequence is CSVGETSGGVMLVADTQYF. The CDR3, as DNA: TGCAGCGTTGGGGAGACTAGCGGGGGTGTAATGCTGGTCGCAGATACGCAGTATTTT.

Many counts were recorded for this clonotype. In DNA, the CDR3 is TGCGCCAGCAGCCCAGGGACTAGCGGGGGTTTCGAGACCCAGTACTTC. Its protein is CASSPGTSGGFETQYF. The genes are TRBV4-1 and TRBJ2-5; TRBD2 matches 14 bases. The ends lost 4 bases at V and 5 bases at J; junction bases unmatched: 6. Per the germline V gene, CDR1 is MGHRA and CDR2 is YSYEKL. The CDR3 sequence is 16 residues long.

In this sample, this clonotype turned up many times. The genes are TRBV10-2 and TRBJ2-7, with D possibly TRBD1 on 6 matching bases. Germline CDR1 WSHSY, CDR2 SAAADI. Between the trimmed V and J ends, which lost 0 bases and 0 bases, there was a span of 9 bases. The CDR3 spans 15 residues. In nucleotides, the CDR3 is TGCGCCAGCAGTGAGTCCCGGACAGCCTCCTACGAGCAGTACTTC. Translation gives CASSESRTASYEQYF.

This clonotype was seen repeatedly, ten times or more. V usage is TRBV24-1 and J usage is TRBJ2-1; TRBD1 agrees at 10 bases. This CDR3 has 17 amino acids. The V and J ends lost 6 bases and 5 bases, in that order; junction bases with no gene match: 12. Germline CDR1 is KGHDR and CDR2 is SFDVKD. The DNA of the CDR3 is TGTGCCACCAGTTCTTCCAGGCCGGGACAGGGGCACAATGAGCAGTTCTTC. Protein sequence: CATSSSRPGQGHNEQFF.

This clonotype was counted at least ten times. The V gene is TRBV20-1, the J gene TRBJ2-7, with TRBD1 matching over 9 bases. The V and J ends lost 5 bases and 1 base, in that order; junction bases with no gene match: 6. Germline CDR1 DFQATT, CDR2 SNEGSKA (reference sequence). The CDR3 totals 14 residues. The CDR3 DNA sequence: TGCAGTGCTTTCGGACAGGGGTCGTCCTACGAGCAGTACTTC. It yields the protein CSAFGQGSSYEQYF.

Comment on this clonotype: With a much larger clone just one base away, this may be a read error. The V gene is TRBV6-1, the J gene TRBJ2-7; unclear D gene. Germline V lookup: CDR1 MNHNS, CDR2 SASEGT. The length of the CDR3 is 12 residues. As DNA, the CDR3 is TGTGCCAGCAGGAGACCTCCCTACAAGCAGTACTTC. Translating gives CASRRPPYKQYF.

The chain has TRBV29-1 and TRBJ2-5, with TRBD1 matching over 8 bases. After removal of 7 bases from V and 13 bases from J, the junction contained 14 bases not matched to a gene. Germline V gene data show CDR1 as SQVTM and CDR2 as ANQGSEA. CDR3 length: 12 amino acids. CDR3 DNA sequence: TGCAGCGGAGGACAGGGACCACGGGAGCGGTACTTC. Amino acids: CSGGQGPRERYF.

This clonotype showed up just a few times. This clone may be a read error of a much larger clone one base away. The genes are TRBV9 and TRBJ2-3; TRBD2 is a possible D gene (7 bases). Trimming took 0 bases from V and 6 from J, leaving 17 bases between them. The CDR3 runs 16 residues. CDR1 is SGDLS, CDR2 YYNGEE, per germline. CDR3 sequence reads: CASSVAVGGPSDTQYF. CDR3 sequence (DNA): TGTGCCAGCAGCGTAGCGGTGGGGGGGCCATCGGATACGCAGTATTTT.

Notes on this clonotype: Just one base apart from a much larger clone, this may be a read error. The chain joins TRBV5-1 to TRBJ2-7, with 9 nucleotides matching TRBD1. CDR3 length: 15 residues. V was clipped by 3 bases and J by 3 bases; unmatched bases: 7. The germline V gene has CDR1 SGHRS and CDR2 YFSETQ. The CDR3 DNA follows: TGCGCCAGCAGCTCGGGGGACAGGGTCAGCTACGAGCAGTACTTC. Translated, it gives CASSSGDRVSYEQYF.

This clonotype was counted ten times or more. The chain recombines TRBV7-2 with TRBJ2-1; D perhaps matches TRBD1 (6 bases). The CDR3 length is 15 residues. Trimming took 4 bases from V and 9 from J, leaving 19 bases between them. CDR1 is SGHTA and CDR2 is FQGNSA in the germline V gene. The CDR3, as DNA: TGTGCCAGCAGCTCACAGGGTTTGGGGGTCAGTGAGCAGTTCTTC. Translation gives CASSSQGLGVSEQFF.

The chain links TRBV2 to TRBJ2-3; 7 nucleotides align to TRBD2. J gave up 4 bases and V 6 bases, and 10 bases lay outside the gene matches. Germline CDR1 and CDR2: SNHLY and FYNNEI. This CDR3 is 15 amino acids long. The CDR3 here is CASSLEGRGADTQYF. Written as DNA, the CDR3 is TGTGCCAGCAGCCTCGAAGGGAGGGGTGCAGATACGCAGTATTTT.

This clonotype was counted ten times or more. The CDR3 DNA is TGTGCCACCAGCAGAGAAGGGCAGACCTACAATGAGCAGTTCTTC. Translation: CATSREGQTYNEQFF. The rearrangement uses TRBV15 and TRBJ2-1; D is undetermined. CDR3 length: 15 amino acids. CDR1 is LNHNV and CDR2 is YYDKDF in the germline V gene (reference sequence). With 0 bases removed from V and 2 bases from J, the gap between germline ends came to 8 bases.

This clonotype was detected many times. V and J are TRBV29-1 and TRBJ1-2; no clear D. This CDR3 has 10 residues. Germline V gene data show CDR1 as SQVTM and CDR2 as ANQGSEA. The V end was cut by 3 bases, the J end by 6 bases, with 5 bases between. CDR3 nucleotide sequence: TGCAGCGTTGATGGGGATGGCTACACCTTC. It is translated as CSVDGDGYTF.

The chain uses TRBV4-2 and TRBJ2-3; 9 nucleotides align to TRBD2. The CDR3 sequence is 15 residues long. Losses at the gene ends were 2 bases for V and 3 bases for J; bases not matched to a gene: 3. The germline V gene encodes CDR1 LGHNA and CDR2 YNFKEQ. CDR3 in amino acids: CASSQQLAGTDTQYF. CDR3 nucleotides: TGTGCCAGCAGCCAACAGCTAGCGGGAACAGATACGCAGTATTTT.

This clonotype appeared a few times. The chain has TRBV7-3 and TRBJ2-6, with TRBD1 as a possible D gene (5 bases). V was pared by 5 bases and J by 2 bases, with 10 bases between. Per the germline V gene, CDR1 is SGHTA and CDR2 is FQGTGA. The CDR3 spans 15 residues. The CDR3 region has the DNA TGTGCCAGCAGCGTTACAGGTCCTGGGGCCAACGTCCTGACTTTC. It is translated as CASSVTGPGANVLTF.

This clonotype was seen repeatedly, ten times or more. V is TRBV7-2 and J is TRBJ2-5, with TRBD2 matching over 7 bases. Germline trimming cut 2 bases from V and 1 base from J; bases unmatched to any gene: 4. There are 15 residues in the CDR3. Germline V gene lookup returns CDR1 SGHTA and CDR2 FQGNSA. CDR3 loop: CASSLMGGVQETQYF. The CDR3 DNA reads TGTGCCAGCAGCTTAATGGGGGGGGTCCAAGAGACCCAGTACTTC.

This clonotype was observed a handful of times. The J gene is TRBJ2-3, the V gene TRBV30; 12 positions agree with TRBD1. Germline V gives CDR1 GTSNPN, CDR2 SVGIG (reference sequence). The CDR3 has 18 residues. V lost 3 bases and J lost 3; bases outside the gene matches: 13. The CDR3 spells CAWRMGQGAVTRTDTQYF. The CDR3 DNA follows: TGTGCCTGGAGGATGGGACAGGGGGCGGTGACGAGGACAGATACGCAGTATTTT.

This clonotype was seen many times. The chain recombines TRBV2 with TRBJ2-4; D possibly uses TRBD1 or TRBD2 (5 bases each). V was pared by 1 base and J by 0 bases, with 10 bases between. CDR1 and CDR2 (germline): SNHLY, FYNNEI. CDR3 length: 16 residues. The CDR3 DNA is TGTGCCAGCAGTGAAGGGCAGGGAGTAGCCAAAAACATTCAGTACTTC. Its protein product is CASSEGQGVAKNIQYF.

The gene calls are TRBV7-9 and TRBJ2-1; TRBD1 matches at 7 bases. Matching the DNA end better, TRBJ2-7 makes the J call doubtful. CDR1 is SEHNR and CDR2 is FQNEAQ in the germline V gene (reference sequence). The CDR3 runs 15 residues. The chain's CDR3 is CASSLRQGAYNEQYF. In DNA form, the CDR3 reads TGTGCCAGCAGCCTCCGACAGGGAGCCTACAATGAGCAGTACTTC.

Ten or more counts support this clonotype. V and J are TRBV4-3 and TRBJ1-6; 7 bases align to TRBD1. V shed 3 bases and J 8 bases; nucleotides not matched to a gene: 7. CDR3 size: 15 residues. Germline loops: CDR1 LGHNA, CDR2 YSLEER. The CDR3, as DNA: TGCGCCAGCAGCCATGGGACAGCCGCCGATTCACCCCTCCACTTT. This translates into CASSHGTAADSPLHF.

This clonotype was seen many times. The chain is built from TRBV7-2 and TRBJ1-2, with D tentatively TRBD1 (5 bases). Germline V lookup: CDR1 SGHTA, CDR2 FQGNSA. Trimming took 4 bases from V and 8 from J, leaving 20 bases between them. This CDR3 is 15 amino acids long. In DNA form, the CDR3 reads TGTGCCAGCAGCTACCCGATTGTGGTTGGGGGGGGCTACACCTTC. Translation gives CASSYPIVVGGGYTF.